Listed below are T cell receptor beta chains from one sample, sequenced in a study of cytomegalovirus exposure and HLA in healthy donors. TCRdb keeps only in-frame clones here, not all; method: immunoSEQ multiplex PCR. The sample has around 160,000 clones. The source material was PBMCs. These receptors originate from a woman aged 45-65 years in good health and CMV-seronegative. CDR3s include the opening cysteine and the closing phenylalanine or tryptophan. A D gene is named only where the DNA matches it firmly.

TRBV28	-	TRBJ1-1	TGTGCCACCTACCTTGGGTATCGGGTTGCTGAAGCTTTCTTT	CATYLGYRVAEAFF
TRBV6-1	TRBD2	TRBJ2-1	TGTGCCAGCAGAGATACTAGCGGGAGTAGCTATGAGCAGTTCTTC	CASRDTSGSSYEQFF
TRBV18	TRBD2	TRBJ2-5	TGTGCCAGCTCACCACTAGCGGGAGCGGGAGAGACCCAGTACTTC	CASSPLAGAGETQYF
TRBV5-1	-	TRBJ1-1	TGCGCCAGCAGTTTGGACAAAATTGAAGCTTTCTTT	CASSLDKIEAFF
TRBV19	-	TRBJ1-2	TGTGCCAGTAGCGACAGAATCTATGGCTACACCTTC	CASSDRIYGYTF
TRBV27	TRBD2	TRBJ2-2	TGTGCCAGCAGCTATAGCGGGGCCTCCAACACCGGGGAGCTGTTTTTT	CASSYSGASNTGELFF
TRBV7-6	-	TRBJ1-5	TGTGCCAGCAGCTTAGGGACTGAACAGCCCCAGCATTTT	CASSLGTEQPQHF
TRBV19	TRBD1	TRBJ1-1	TGTGCCAGTAGTCAAACCACAGGGGGGAACACTGAAGCTTTCTTT	CASSQTTGGNTEAFF
TRBV5-1	TRBD2	TRBJ2-3	TGCGCCAGCAGGCCGGGGGGGGATACGCAGTATTTT	CASRPGGDTQYF
TRBV7-3	-	TRBJ2-3	TGTGCCAGCAGCTTGGCTAGCGCTACAGATACGCAGTATTTT	CASSLASATDTQYF
TRBV4-2	TRBD2	TRBJ2-5	TGTGCCAGCAGCCAAGGGGGACTAGCGGGGGTCTTTGAAGAGACCCAGTACTTC	CASSQGGLAGVFEETQYF
TRBV14	-	TRBJ2-7	TGTGCCAGCAGCCTTGGCTCAGGGAAACAGTACGAGCAGTACTTC	CASSLGSGKQYEQYF
TRBV15	-	TRBJ2-1	TGTGCCACCAGCAGAGATCGATCTTGGAGAGAGCAGTTCTTC	CATSRDRSWREQFF
TRBV11-2	-	TRBJ2-3	TGTGCCAGCAGCTTAGTGGGGGGGCGCACAGATACGCAGTATTTT	CASSLVGGRTDTQYF
TRBV27	-	TRBJ2-7	TGTGCCAGCAGTCTACTAGTGGCGGGGACCCCCTACGAGCAGTACTTC	CASSLLVAGTPYEQYF
TRBV15	TRBD1	TRBJ2-1	TGTGCCACCAGCACTGGACAGGGGGAGCTCAATGAGCAGTTCTTC	CATSTGQGELNEQFF
TRBV18	-	TRBJ1-5	TGTGCCAGCTCTCCCTTTAGGGCGGGTAGCAATCAGCCCCAGCATTTT	CASSPFRAGSNQPQHF
TRBV5-4	TRBD2	TRBJ2-2	TGTGCCAGCAGCTCCGGGACTAGCGGGAGGGTCACCGGGGAGCTGTTTTTT	CASSSGTSGRVTGELFF
TRBV5-1	-	TRBJ1-3	TGCGCCAGCAGCTTGGCGGGGGAGGCTGGAAACACCATATATTTT	CASSLAGEAGNTIYF
TRBV5-1	-	TRBJ1-4	TGCGCCAGCAGCTTGAGCCCGTCAACTAATGAAAAACTGTTTTTT	CASSLSPSTNEKLFF
TRBV19	TRBD2	TRBJ2-1	TGTGCCAGTAAGACCAGCGGGGGGGGCACCCATGAGCAGTTCTTC	CASKTSGGGTHEQFF
TRBV30	-	TRBJ2-6	TGTGCCTGGACCCAGGGACACTCTGGGGCCAACGTCCTGACTTTC	CAWTQGHSGANVLTF
TRBV7-3	TRBD2	TRBJ2-7	TGTGCCAGCAGCTTACTAGCGGGAGGGGGCGAGCAGTACTTC	CASSLLAGGGEQYF
TRBV6-5	TRBD1	TRBJ1-2	TGTGCCAGCAGCGACAGGGCCAGAGCTAACTATGGCTACACCTTC	CASSDRARANYGYTF
TRBV19	-	TRBJ2-5	TGTGCCAGTAGTACCTCGGGACTGAGGGAGACCCAGTACTTC	CASSTSGLRETQYF
TRBV12-5	-	TRBJ1-6	TGTGCTAGTGGGGTTTCTTCGGATTCACCCCTCCACTTT	CASGVSSDSPLHF
TRBV5-1	-	TRBJ2-1	TGCGCCAGCAGCTTGGAAGGTTCGGGCAATGAGCAGTTCTTC	CASSLEGSGNEQFF
TRBV7-2	-	TRBJ2-3	TGTGCCAGCAGCCTCGCCAGGGATACGCAGTATTTT	CASSLARDTQYF
TRBV28	-	TRBJ1-1	TGTGCCAGCAGACTTTTTACGAACACTGAAGCTTTCTTT	CASRLFTNTEAFF
TRBV10-3	TRBD1	TRBJ1-5	TGTGCCATCAGGGACAGGGGGCAAGATCAGCCCCAGCATTTT	CAIRDRGQDQPQHF
TRBV6-6	TRBD1	TRBJ1-5	TGTGCCAGCTCTACCGGGACAGGGCCCCAGCCCCAGCATTTT	CASSTGTGPQPQHF
TRBV27	-	TRBJ2-1	TGTGCCAGCAGTTTATCTGGCGGCAGAAATGAGCAGTTCTTC	CASSLSGGRNEQFF
TRBV27	TRBD1	TRBJ1-1	TGTGCCAGCAGTCCGTTCTACAGGGGGCCAACTGAAGCTTTCTTT	CASSPFYRGPTEAFF
TRBV29-1	TRBD1	TRBJ2-5	TGCAGCGTTGCGACAGGGGCTCGGGAGACCCAGTACTTC	CSVATGARETQYF
TRBV4-1	TRBD1	TRBJ1-4	TGCGCCAGCAGCCCCGGGACAGACAATGAAAAACTGTTTTTT	CASSPGTDNEKLFF
TRBV5-4	TRBD1	TRBJ2-3	TGTGCCAGCAGCTTGGGGTCGACAGGGGATACGCAGTATTTT	CASSLGSTGDTQYF
TRBV5-6	-	TRBJ1-2	TGTGCCAGCAGCACAGATGAGTATGGCTACACCTTC	CASSTDEYGYTF
TRBV7-2	TRBD1	TRBJ1-5	TGTGCCAGCAGCCAGGGACAGCAGAATCAGCCCCAGCATTTT	CASSQGQQNQPQHF
TRBV7-8	TRBD1	TRBJ2-7	TGTGCCAGCAGCGGGCCGGGACAGCTCGACGAGCAGTACTTC	CASSGPGQLDEQYF
TRBV19	-	TRBJ2-1	TGTGCCAGTAGTTCGGGTCGGTACGGTGAGCAGTTCTTC	CASSSGRYGEQFF
TRBV7-6	-	TRBJ2-3	TGTGCCAGCAGCTTATTTGTGGACAGTCCTTCGGATACGCAGTATTTT	CASSLFVDSPSDTQYF
TRBV5-1	-	TRBJ1-5	TGCGCCAGCAGCTTGGACATCAATCAGCCCCAGCATTTT	CASSLDINQPQHF
TRBV18	TRBD1	TRBJ1-1	TGTGCCAGCTCACCGCGGACAGGGTACATGAACACTGAAGCTTTCTTT	CASSPRTGYMNTEAFF
TRBV7-2	TRBD1	TRBJ1-1	TGTGCCAGCAGCTCCGGGACAGGGACTGAAGCTTTCTTT	CASSSGTGTEAFF